There are a few counts of the clone carrying this TCR beta chain. TCRdb analysed the RT-PCR reads with MiXCR anew, one entry per CDR3 protein. The sample yields around 29,000 distinct CDR3 sequences, about two fifths seen once. The CDR3 has 14 residues. In germline, CDR1 is ENHRY, CDR2 SYGVKD. V was clipped by 4 bases and J by 4 bases; unmatched bases: 2. This entry is derived from a study of patients and donors after allogeneic stem cell transplantation. The rearrangement links TRBV10-3 to TRBJ2-7, with 12 positions matching TRBD1. Material: blood, either unsorted or a sorted T cell fraction (not recorded which). The origin of this receptor is a human donor who was either an allogeneic HSCT recipient or a stem cell or donor lymphocyte infusion donor (not recorded which). It is not recorded whose cells these are; they may come from a transplant donor. Written as DNA, the CDR3 is TGTGCCATCAGTGGGGACAGGGGGCGTTACGAGCAGTACTTC. Amino acids: CAISGDRGRYEQYF.